The 19 T cell receptor beta chains below were found in one sample sequenced in a study of blood T cell repertoires in COVID-19. Libraries were prepared by immunoSEQ multiplex PCR; TCRdb keeps only in-frame clonotypes and omits some of them. The data contain around 140,000 clones, 70% to 90% of them singletons. The sequencing input was peripheral blood. The receptors were gathered from a human donor in a cohort sampled during active COVID-19.

The rearrangement uses TRBV6-5 and TRBJ2-2; 9 bases map to TRBD2. This CDR3 has 16 residues. Trimming took 0 bases from V and 5 from J; bases not matched to a gene: 4. The germline CDR1 and CDR2 sequences are MNHEY and SVGAGI. The CDR3 nucleotides read TGTGCCAGCAGTTACTCGAGAAGCGGGGGGACCGGGGAGCTGTTTTTT. Protein: CASSYSRSGGTGELFF.

The chain recombines TRBV6-2 or TRBV6-3 with TRBJ2-5; D uncertain. V lost 0 bases to trimming and J lost 5 bases, with 7 bases between them. The CDR3 totals 13 residues. Germline V gene lookup returns CDR1 MNHEY and CDR2 SVGEGT. DNA of the CDR3: TGTGCCAGCAGTTACTCGGGCCGCGAGACCCAGTACTTC. It codes for CASSYSGRETQYF.

This clone was recorded once. This chain uses TRBV5-8 with TRBJ2-3, with D maybe TRBD2 (6 bases). Trimming removed 0 bases at V and 1 base at J, with 12 bases between. Looked up from germline, CDR1 is SGHTS and CDR2 is YDEGEE. The CDR3 loop spans 16 amino acids. The CDR3 loop is CASSLGLARRTDTQYF. The CDR3 DNA reads TGTGCCAGCAGCTTGGGCCTAGCGAGGCGCACAGATACGCAGTATTTT.

The chain couples TRBV18 to TRBJ1-1, with 7 bases matching TRBD1. The germline V gene encodes CDR1 KGHSH and CDR2 LQKENI. V lost 5 bases to trimming and J lost 5 bases; unmatched junction nucleotides: 8. The CDR3 contains 14 residues. The CDR3 coding sequence is TGTGCCAGCTCAACGCGACAGGGAGAAACTGAAGCTTTCTTT. Residues: CASSTRQGETEAFF.

The gene calls are TRBV18 and TRBJ1-1, with 8 bases that match TRBD1. The V gene end was trimmed by 4 bases and the J gene end by 8 bases; junction bases not matched to a gene: 3. The V gene's germline CDR1 is KGHSH and CDR2 LQKENI. The CDR3 consists of 12 residues. For the CDR3, the DNA is TGTGCCAGCTCACTTTGGACAGGGGAAGCTTTCTTT. Translation: CASSLWTGEAFF.

The genes are TRBV29-1 and TRBJ2-3, with 7 nucleotides matching TRBD1. CDR3 size: 13 residues. Germline V gives CDR1 SQVTM, CDR2 ANQGSEA. Trimming took 5 bases from V and 4 from J; bases not matched to a gene: 6. The CDR3 sequence is CSVTGVGADTQYF. The CDR3 DNA reads as TGCAGCGTTACAGGGGTTGGTGCAGATACGCAGTATTTT.

Only one count was recorded for this clone. The chain combines TRBV11-2 with TRBJ2-2, with no clear D. The CDR3 extends over 15 amino acids. Trimming took off 6 bases at V and 5 bases at J, with 16 bases between the two ends. The germline gives CDR1 SGHAT, CDR2 FQNNGV. CDR3 region: CASRSAGPRTGELFF. In DNA form, the CDR3 reads TGTGCCAGCAGATCTGCTGGGCCAAGAACCGGGGAGCTGTTTTTT.

V gene TRBV11-2 combines with J gene TRBJ1-5; D may be TRBD1 (6 bases). Trimming took off 1 base at V and 5 bases at J, with 12 bases between the two ends. The germline V gene has CDR1 SGHAT and CDR2 FQNNGV. CDR3 size: 15 residues. CDR3 sequence (DNA): TGTGCCAGCAGCTTAGGCAGGGGACGTGATCAGCCCCAGCATTTT. It is translated as CASSLGRGRDQPQHF.

V usage is TRBV18 and J usage is TRBJ2-5; 11 nucleotides agree with TRBD1. Germline V gene lookup returns CDR1 KGHSH and CDR2 LQKENI. Trimming at V came to 6 bases and at J to 5 bases, leaving 5 bases not matched to a gene. CDR3 length equals 14 residues. The CDR3 protein is CASSRDRGLETQYF. In DNA, the CDR3 is TGTGCCAGCTCGCGGGACAGGGGGTTGGAGACCCAGTACTTC.

The gene calls are TRBV7-9 and TRBJ2-5, with 9 bases that match TRBD1. Trimming at V came to 3 bases and at J to 7 bases, leaving 3 bases not matched to a gene. CDR3 length: 13 amino acids. CDR1 is SEHNR, CDR2 FQNEAQ, per germline (reference sequence). The CDR3 DNA follows: TGTGCCAGCAGCTTGGACAGGGGAGGGACCCAGTACTTC. As protein: CASSLDRGGTQYF.

The chain recombines TRBV5-8 with TRBJ1-5; possibly TRBD1 for D (5 bases). With 4 bases removed from V and 5 bases from J, the gap between germline ends came to 16 bases. The CDR3 consists of 15 residues. Looked up from germline, CDR1 is SGHTS and CDR2 is YDEGEE. The CDR3 loop reads CASSPAWQGYQPQHF. The CDR3 DNA reads TGTGCCAGCAGCCCCGCGTGGCAGGGCTATCAGCCCCAGCATTTT.

The J gene is TRBJ1-1, the V gene TRBV14, with D maybe TRBD1 (5 bases). CDR3 size: 16 residues. Trimming took off 0 bases at V and 1 base at J, with 12 bases between the two ends. Germline lookup yields CDR1 SGHDN and CDR2 FVKESK. CDR3: CASSQDIQAWNTEAFF. The CDR3 region has the DNA TGTGCCAGCAGCCAAGATATACAGGCTTGGAACACTGAAGCTTTCTTT.

The rearrangement links TRBV11-1 to TRBJ2-5; tentatively, D is TRBD2 (6 bases). Trimming stripped 1 base from V and 5 bases from J, with 14 bases between. The CDR3 consists of 15 residues. Germline lookup yields CDR1 SGHAT and CDR2 FQDESV (reference sequence). The CDR3 DNA sequence: TGTGCCAGCAGCTTAGAAAGTGGAGGGCAGGAGACCCAGTACTTC. Translating it yields CASSLESGGQETQYF.

The rearrangement uses TRBV18 and TRBJ1-6; 8 nucleotides agree with TRBD1. The CDR3 consists of 13 residues. CDR1 and CDR2 (germline): KGHSH, LQKENI. V shed 9 bases and J 9 bases; nucleotides not matched to a gene: 7. The CDR3 sequence is CASRQGLGSPLHF. Written as DNA, the CDR3 is TGTGCCAGTCGACAGGGGTTAGGTTCACCCCTCCACTTT. The variable domain in full, with the rest retrieved from reference TRBV18 and TRBJ1-6, is NAGVMQNPRHLVRRRGQEARLRCSPMKGHSHVYWYRQLPEEGLKFMVYLQKENIIDESGMPKERFSAEFPKEGPSILRIQQVVRGDSAAYFCASRQGLGSPLHFGNGTRLTVT.

This clone was counted only a few times. The chain recombines TRBV7-3 with TRBJ1-2; no reliable D call. From germline, CDR1 is SGHTA and CDR2 FQGTGA. The CDR3 length is 14 residues. The germline V and J ends were trimmed by 5 bases and 4 bases, with 14 bases remaining between them. The CDR3 sequence is CASSLDAVGYGYTF. CDR3 nucleotides: TGTGCCAGCAGCCTCGACGCGGTGGGCTATGGCTACACCTTC.

This clone was detected once. The genes are TRBV7-9 and TRBJ2-3; 11 bases map to TRBD2. CDR3 length: 15 amino acids. V lost 7 bases, J lost 6 bases, and 9 bases stayed unmatched. Germline V gene lookup returns CDR1 SEHNR and CDR2 FQNEAQ (reference sequence). CDR3: CASNKLAGVQDTQYF. The CDR3 nucleotides read TGTGCCAGCAACAAACTAGCGGGGGTTCAGGATACGCAGTATTTT.

This clone was found once. The chain recombines TRBV9 with TRBJ1-2; perhaps TRBD1 as D (5 bases). From germline, CDR1 is SGDLS and CDR2 YYNGEE. V lost 0 bases, J lost 4 bases, and 16 bases lay in between. The CDR3 consists of 16 residues. CDR3 loop: CASSVGVVGGRYGYTF. The CDR3 coding sequence is TGTGCCAGCAGCGTAGGGGTTGTGGGGGGACGCTATGGCTACACCTTC.

The rearrangement uses TRBV7-8 and TRBJ2-5; TRBD1 aligns across 8 bases. Germline V lookup: CDR1 SGHVS, CDR2 FQNEAQ. V shed 7 bases, J shed 3 bases, and the junction held 19 bases outside the gene matches. The CDR3 is 18 residues long. The CDR3 DNA is TGTGCCAGCAACGACAGGGGCGCTGGAGTAGTTTGGAAAGAGACCCAGTACTTC. Translation gives CASNDRGAGVVWKETQYF.

The chain joins TRBV7-3 to TRBJ1-2; TRBD1 agrees at 8 bases. The J segment lost 11 bases and the V segment lost 4 bases, leaving 12 bases of the junction unmatched. The CDR3 sequence is 14 residues long. Germline assignment: CDR1 SGHTA and CDR2 FQGTGA. The CDR3 is CASSSGPGQERYTF. The CDR3 DNA sequence: TGTGCCAGCAGCTCTGGGCCGGGACAGGAGCGTTACACCTTC. The full variable domain, with the rest looked up from reference TRBV7-3 and TRBJ1-2, is GAGVSQTPSNKVTEKGKYVELRCDPISGHTALYWYRQSLGQGPEFLIYFQGTGAADDSGLPNDRFFAVRPEGSVSTLKIQRTERGDSAVYLCASSSGPGQERYTFGSGTRLTVV.